Below, 22 T cell receptor beta chains from the same sample are listed, as sequenced in a study of glioma-infiltrating T cells. Using RNA template, CDR3s of TCR alpha and beta were amplified with iRepertoire arm-PCR. TCRdb processed the multiplex PCR reads anew with MiXCR; each CDR3 protein has one entry. This table holds roughly 350,000 distinct CDR3 sequences, about two fifths found once. The sample was glioma tissue, nonneoplastic brain tissue, or PBMCs (not recorded which). The receptors stem from a human donor with low-grade glioma or glioblastoma, undergoing nonglioma brain surgery, or in good health (not recorded which).

A remark on this clonotype: With a much larger clone just one base away, this may be a read error. V and J are TRBV4-3 and TRBJ2-7; tentative D call: TRBD1 (6 bases). There are 13 residues in the CDR3. Germline CDR1 reads LGHNA; CDR2 reads YSLEER. CDR3 residues: CASGQLNREEQYF. Written as DNA, the CDR3 is TGCGCCAGCGGCCAACTAAACAGGGAAGAGCAGTACTTC.

This sequence joins TRBV7-2 and TRBJ2-3; the match to TRBD2 covers 13 bases. This CDR3 spans 15 amino acids. The V gene end was trimmed by 5 bases and the J gene end by 6 bases; junction bases not matched to a gene: 5. Germline V gives CDR1 SGHTA, CDR2 FQGNSA. As DNA, the CDR3 is TGTGCCAGCAGCCTGACTAGCGGGAGGTCGGATACGCAGTATTTT. As protein: CASSLTSGRSDTQYF.

This sequence joins TRBV19 and TRBJ2-7; no clear D gene. The germline V and J ends were trimmed by 4 bases and 0 bases, with 10 bases remaining between them. This CDR3 is built from 14 residues. Germline V gene lookup returns CDR1 LNHDA and CDR2 SQIVND (reference sequence). In nucleotides, the CDR3 is TGTGCCAGTAGTAATCAGTGGACCTCCTACGAGCAGTACTTC. Residues: CASSNQWTSYEQYF.

As to this clonotype: A read error is possible here, since a much larger clone lies one base away. V is TRBV6-4 and J is TRBJ2-1, with 8 nucleotides matching TRBD2. Germline V CDR1 and CDR2: MRHNA, SNTAGT. The CDR3 consists of 16 residues. The trim removed 2 bases at V and 3 bases at J, leaving 6 bases unmatched. CDR3: CASSDRTSTHYNEQFF. As DNA, the CDR3 is TGTGCCAGCAGTGACCGGACTAGCACTCACTACAATGAGCAGTTCTTC.

In its sample, this clonotype was seen a few times. This sequence joins TRBV15 and TRBJ1-5, with TRBD1 as a possible D gene (6 bases). The CDR3 is 15 residues long. Germline V gene data show CDR1 as LNHNV and CDR2 as YYDKDF (reference sequence). Deletions cut 1 base from V and 3 bases from J, with 10 bases between. CDR3 in DNA: TGTGCCACCAGCAGAGCGCCAGGGGACAATCAGCCCCAGCATTTT. Amino acids: CATSRAPGDNQPQHF. The full variable domain, its missing parts supplied by reference TRBV15 and TRBJ1-5, is DAMVIQNPRYQVTQFGKPVTLSCSQTLNHNVMYWYQQKSSQAPKLLFHYYDKDFNNEADTPDNFQSRRPNTSFCFLDIRSPGLGDTAMYLCATSRAPGDNQPQHFGDGTRLSIL.

This clonotype was observed a few times. CDR3 nucleotide sequence: TGCAGCACAGGGGGCGGGCGGACTGAAGCTTTCTTT. This encodes CSTGGGRTEAFF. This chain joins TRBV29-1 and TRBJ1-1, with 9 bases aligning to TRBD1. Germline assignment: CDR1 SQVTM and CDR2 ANQGSEA. The length of the CDR3 is 12 residues. The ends lost 8 bases at V and 5 bases at J; junction bases unmatched: 6.

The V gene is TRBV13, the J gene TRBJ2-1; 8 bases line up with TRBD2. Trimming removed 6 bases from V and 4 bases from J; junction bases left unmatched: 5. CDR1 is PRHDT, CDR2 FYEKMQ, per germline (reference sequence). This CDR3 region has 14 residues. The CDR3 DNA reads as TGTGCCAGCAGTTACGGACTAGCTTACAATGAGCAGTTCTTC. Protein sequence: CASSYGLAYNEQFF.

Concerning this clonotype itself: A much larger clone is a single base away; this may be a read error. This chain links TRBV28 with TRBJ1-5; no clear D. Trimming removed 7 bases from V and 8 bases from J, with 12 bases in between. Germline V gene sequence: CDR1 MDHEN, CDR2 SYDVKM. The CDR3 runs to 12 residues. CDR3 region: CASKGWSKPQHF. CDR3 bases: TGTGCCAGCAAGGGATGGAGTAAGCCCCAGCATTTT.

The chain recombines TRBV24-1 with TRBJ2-1; D possibly corresponds to TRBD2 (7 bases). CDR1 is KGHDR, CDR2 SFDVKD, per germline. This CDR3 spans 14 amino acids. V lost 0 bases and J 8 bases, leaving 10 bases between the germline ends. The CDR3 DNA reads as TGTGCCACCAGTGATTTGAGGGGGGGTTATGAGCAGTTCTTC. This gives the protein CATSDLRGGYEQFF.

In regard to this clonotype: A much larger clonotype is one base distant, so this may be a read error. The chain recombines TRBV6-2 or TRBV6-3 with TRBJ2-3, with D uncertain. Germline CDR1 MNHEY, CDR2 SVGEGT. The CDR3 is 14 residues long. This CDR3 reads CASSYKVETDTRYF. CDR3 DNA: TGTGCCAGCAGTTACAAGGTGGAGACGGATACGCGGTATTTT.

Note on this clonotype: Just one base apart from a much larger clone, this may be a read error. The gene calls are TRBV6-2 or TRBV6-3 and TRBJ2-7; D may be TRBD2 (5 bases). The DNA end is more similar to TRBJ2-1, so the J call may be wrong. Germline V gene lookup returns CDR1 MNHEY and CDR2 SVGEGT. The CDR3 runs 14 residues. CDR3 residues: CASRSPRLHNEQFF. CDR3 coding DNA: TGTGCCAGCAGATCTCCGAGACTACACAATGAGCAGTTCTTC.

The chain links TRBV7-2 to TRBJ2-4; D perhaps matches TRBD2 (6 bases). Trimming left V 0 bases short and J 7 bases short, with 16 bases between. The CDR3 spans 16 residues. CDR1 and CDR2 from the germline V gene are SGHTA and FQGNSA. Here the CDR3 reads CASSLAGGLAPNIQYF. The CDR3 DNA is TGTGCCAGCAGCTTAGCGGGGGGACTGGCTCCGAACATTCAGTACTTC.

This clonotype was detected only once. J is TRBJ2-7 and V is TRBV3-1; 8 nucleotides line up with TRBD1. CDR3 size: 15 residues. Germline V gene data show CDR1 as LGHDT and CDR2 as YNNKEL (reference sequence). V dropped 1 base and J dropped 1; count of bases not matched to a gene: 3. The CDR3 region is CASSQAGDRSYEQYF. CDR3 DNA: TGTGCCAGCAGCCAAGCCGGGGACAGGTCCTACGAGCAGTACTTC.

As to this clonotype: A much larger clone lies a single base off, so this may be a read error. V and J are TRBV6-1 and TRBJ2-7; the D is unclear. Germline V gene sequence: CDR1 MNHNS, CDR2 SASEGT. Between the trimmed V and J ends, which lost 5 bases and 7 bases, there was a span of 18 bases. The length of the CDR3 is 14 residues. The CDR3 loop is CASSQVRPSDEQYF. The CDR3 DNA sequence: TGTGCCAGCAGTCAGGTGCGCCCCTCCGATGAGCAGTACTTC.

The CDR3: CASIGAAQETQYF. The CDR3 bases are TGTGCCAGCATTGGAGCGGCCCAAGAGACCCAGTACTTC. The chain uses TRBV2 and TRBJ2-5; D is perhaps TRBD2 (5 bases). Trimming took 7 bases from V and 1 from J, leaving 10 bases between them. The CDR3 consists of 13 residues. Germline-derived CDR1 and CDR2 are SNHLY and FYNNEI.

The chain recombines TRBV20-1 with TRBJ2-3, with D perhaps TRBD2 (6 bases). Trimming shortened V by 5 bases and J by 1 base, and 7 bases separated the two germline ends. The CDR3 runs 12 residues. Germline assignment: CDR1 DFQATT and CDR2 SNEGSKA (reference sequence). CDR3 sequence reads: CSAGGGTDTQYF. CDR3 nucleotide sequence: TGCAGTGCTGGCGGGGGCACAGATACGCAGTATTTT.

V and J are TRBV7-9 and TRBJ2-1, with D unclear. Trimming shortened V by 1 base and J by 9 bases, and 7 bases separated the two germline ends. From germline, CDR1 is SEHNR and CDR2 FQNEAQ (reference sequence). The CDR3 extends over 12 amino acids. The CDR3 sequence: CASSLGVIEQFF. The CDR3, as DNA: TGTGCCAGCAGCTTAGGAGTAATTGAGCAGTTCTTC. The full variable domain, in which reference TRBV7-9 and TRBJ2-1 provide the parts outside the CDR3, is DTGVSQNPRHKITKRGQNVTFRCDPISEHNRLYWYRQTLGQGPEFLTYFQNEAQLEKSRLLSDRFSAERPKGSFSTLEIQRTEQGDSAMYLCASSLGVIEQFFGPGTRLTVL.

This clonotype has just a few counts. This chain joins TRBV7-9 and TRBJ1-1; possibly TRBD1 for D (6 bases). V lost 5 bases and J lost 4, with 26 bases in between. CDR1 is SEHNR and CDR2 is FQNEAQ in the germline V gene (reference sequence). The CDR3 loop spans 18 amino acids. The CDR3 DNA reads TGTGCCAGCAGCCAAGAGAGGATTGGGGGGGCTTTGTTCACTGAAGCTTTCTTT. Amino acids: CASSQERIGGALFTEAFF.

This sequence joins TRBV6-2 or TRBV6-3 and TRBJ2-3; TRBD2 aligns across 11 bases. CDR3 length: 18 amino acids. V lost 4 bases to trimming and J lost 4 bases; unmatched junction nucleotides: 13. Germline values: CDR1 MNHEY, CDR2 SVGEGT. Here the CDR3 DNA reads TGTGCCAGCAGTTGCAACTTACTAGCGGGAGCAGGGGCAGATACGCAGTATTTT. Translated: CASSCNLLAGAGADTQYF.

This clonotype occurred many times. The rearrangement uses TRBV27 and TRBJ1-2; no firm D call. Germline V gene data show CDR1 as MNHEY and CDR2 as SMNVEV (reference sequence). The length of the CDR3 is 15 residues. V was pared by 2 bases and J by 4 bases, with 14 bases between. CDR3 DNA sequence: TGTGCCAGCAGTTTAGCGTTTGGGCGGCTCTATGGCTACACCTTC. Residues: CASSLAFGRLYGYTF.

Comment on this clonotype: Likely a read error: the CDR3 ends without its conserved phenylalanine or tryptophan. This sequence joins TRBV7-2 and TRBJ2-7, with a possible D match to TRBD2 (6 bases). The CDR3 has 17 residues. With 8 bases removed from V and 5 bases from J, the gap between germline ends came to 28 bases. Germline V gene lookup returns CDR1 SGHTA and CDR2 FQGNSA. CDR3 in DNA: TGTGCCAGCGCCCCCGGGGTGACTAGGGCCCCTCACCACGAGCAGTACCTC. Amino acids: CASAPGVTRAPHHEQYL.

The chain carries TRBV4-1 and TRBJ2-7; 11 bases are shared with TRBD2. V was pared by 2 bases and J by 0 bases, with 3 bases of the junction left unmatched. Germline loops: CDR1 MGHRA, CDR2 YSYEKL. This CDR3 has 16 amino acids. CDR3 amino acids: CASSQMGTSGSYEQYF. The CDR3, as DNA: TGCGCCAGCAGCCAAATGGGGACTAGCGGCTCCTACGAGCAGTACTTC.